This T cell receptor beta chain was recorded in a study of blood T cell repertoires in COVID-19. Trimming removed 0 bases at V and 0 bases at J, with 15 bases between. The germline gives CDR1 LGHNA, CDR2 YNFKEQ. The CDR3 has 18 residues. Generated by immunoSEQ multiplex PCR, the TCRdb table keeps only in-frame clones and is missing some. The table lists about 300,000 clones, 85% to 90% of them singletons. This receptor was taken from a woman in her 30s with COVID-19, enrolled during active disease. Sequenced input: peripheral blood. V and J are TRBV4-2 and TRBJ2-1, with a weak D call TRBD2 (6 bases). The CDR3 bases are TGTGCCAGCAGCCAAGACCAGTCTCTCGGGGGCTCCTACAATGAGCAGTTCTTC. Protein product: CASSQDQSLGGSYNEQFF.